The T cell receptor (beta chain) described here comes from a study of CD8 T cells in Susac syndrome. Study-wide points: The total CD8+ repertoires yielded sixteen Susac-specific public clones and the CD8+ TEMRA repertoires yielded about five. The peak of CD8+ clonal expansion in Susac was seen in TEMRA cells and active patients.

In regard to this clonotype: Its antigen is as yet unknown.

Reverse transcription of roughly 0.45 to 1 ug RNA was performed with random hexamers. One entry per CDR3 protein, called by TCRdb with MiXCR from the immunoSEQ multiplex PCR reads. The repertoire holds 95,000 to 150,000 distinct CDR3 sequences, with over 90% as singletons. From germline, CDR1 is SGHKS and CDR2 YYEKEE (reference sequence). The CDR3 runs to 17 residues. The V gene lost 1 base and the J gene lost 2 bases, with 18 bases spanning the gap. This TCR came from a human donor with Susac syndrome. The specimen sequenced was CD8+ T cells from PBMCs. V gene TRBV5-5 combines with J gene TRBJ1-2; tentatively, D is TRBD1 (6 bases). The CDR3 DNA reads as TGTGCCAGCAGCTTGAGGGGGGACGTATTCGAGAACTATGGCTACACCTTC. Translated, it gives CASSLRGDVFENYGYTF.